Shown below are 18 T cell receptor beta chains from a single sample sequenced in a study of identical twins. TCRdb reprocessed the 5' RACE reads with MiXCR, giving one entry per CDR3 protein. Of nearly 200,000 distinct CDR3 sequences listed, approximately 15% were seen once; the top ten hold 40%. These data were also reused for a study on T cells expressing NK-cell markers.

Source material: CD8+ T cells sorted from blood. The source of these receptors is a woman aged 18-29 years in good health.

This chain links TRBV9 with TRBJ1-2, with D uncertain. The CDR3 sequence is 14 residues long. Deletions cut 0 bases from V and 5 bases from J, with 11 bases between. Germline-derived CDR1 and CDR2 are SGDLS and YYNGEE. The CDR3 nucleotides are TGTGCCAGCAGCGTAGAAGAACCCGGGTATGGCTACACCTTC. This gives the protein CASSVEEPGYGYTF.

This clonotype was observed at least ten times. This CDR3 is CATSQETQYF. CDR3 in DNA: TGTGCCACCAGTCAAGAGACCCAGTACTTC. The rearrangement links TRBV24-1 to TRBJ2-5; D ambiguous. The CDR3 is 10 amino acids. V gave up 6 bases and J gave up 2 bases, with 0 bases separating them. Per the germline V gene, CDR1 is KGHDR and CDR2 is SFDVKD.

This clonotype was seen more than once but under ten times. CDR3 in DNA: TGTGCCAGCAGCTCACCTACAACTAGCGGCTCCGTCTACACAGATACGCAGTATTTT. Protein: CASSSPTTSGSVYTDTQYF. V is TRBV9 and J is TRBJ2-3; the match to TRBD2 covers 8 bases. J lost 2 bases, V lost 4 bases, and 18 bases had no gene match. The CDR3 runs to 19 residues. Germline lookup yields CDR1 SGDLS and CDR2 YYNGEE.

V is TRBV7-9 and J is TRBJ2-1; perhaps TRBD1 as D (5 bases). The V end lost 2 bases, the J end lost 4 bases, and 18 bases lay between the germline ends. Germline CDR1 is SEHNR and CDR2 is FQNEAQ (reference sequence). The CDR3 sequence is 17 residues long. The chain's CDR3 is CASSLSLGVVHYNEQFF. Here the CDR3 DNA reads TGTGCCAGCAGCTTAAGTTTAGGGGTTGTTCATTACAATGAGCAGTTCTTC. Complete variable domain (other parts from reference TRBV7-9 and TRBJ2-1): DTGVSQNPRHKITKRGQNVTFRCDPISEHNRLYWYRQTLGQGPEFLTYFQNEAQLEKSRLLSDRFSAERPKGSFSTLEIQRTEQGDSAMYLCASSLSLGVVHYNEQFFGPGTRLTVL.

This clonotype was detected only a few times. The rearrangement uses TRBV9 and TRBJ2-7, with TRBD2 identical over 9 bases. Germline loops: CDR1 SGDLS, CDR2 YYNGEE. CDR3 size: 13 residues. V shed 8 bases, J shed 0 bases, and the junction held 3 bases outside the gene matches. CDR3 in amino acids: CASDSGSSYEQYF. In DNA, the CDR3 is TGTGCCAGTGATAGCGGGAGCTCCTACGAGCAGTACTTC.

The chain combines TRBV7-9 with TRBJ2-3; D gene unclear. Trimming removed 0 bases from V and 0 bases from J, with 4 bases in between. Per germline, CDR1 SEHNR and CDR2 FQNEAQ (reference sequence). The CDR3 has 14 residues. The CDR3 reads CASSLAPSTDTQYF. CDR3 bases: TGTGCCAGCAGCTTAGCGCCTAGCACAGATACGCAGTATTTT.

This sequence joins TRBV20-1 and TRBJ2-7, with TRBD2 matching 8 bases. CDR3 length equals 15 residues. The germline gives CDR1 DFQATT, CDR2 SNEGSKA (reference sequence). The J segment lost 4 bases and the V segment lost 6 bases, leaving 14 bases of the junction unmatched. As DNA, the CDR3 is TGCAGTGCAAACCCGGCGACGGGGGGGCCGTACGAGCAGTACTTC. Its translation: CSANPATGGPYEQYF.

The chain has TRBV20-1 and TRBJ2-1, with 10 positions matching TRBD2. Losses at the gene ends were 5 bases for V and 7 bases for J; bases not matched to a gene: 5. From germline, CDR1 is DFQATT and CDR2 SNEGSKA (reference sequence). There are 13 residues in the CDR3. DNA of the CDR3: TGCAGTGCTGAAGCGGGAGGGCCGAATGAGCAGTTCTTC. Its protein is CSAEAGGPNEQFF.

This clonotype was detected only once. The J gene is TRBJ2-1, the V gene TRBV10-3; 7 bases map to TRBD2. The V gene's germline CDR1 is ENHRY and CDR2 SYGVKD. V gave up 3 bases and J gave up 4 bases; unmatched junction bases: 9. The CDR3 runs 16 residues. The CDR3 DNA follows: TGTGCCATCAGTGATCCAGCGGGGTTAAATTACAATGAGCAGTTCTTC. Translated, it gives CAISDPAGLNYNEQFF.

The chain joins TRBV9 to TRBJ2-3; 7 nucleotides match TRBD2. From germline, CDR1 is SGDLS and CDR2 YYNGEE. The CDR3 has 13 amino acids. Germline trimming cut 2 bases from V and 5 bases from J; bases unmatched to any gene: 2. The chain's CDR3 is CASSVAGEDTQYF. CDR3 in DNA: TGTGCCAGCAGCGTTGCGGGGGAAGATACGCAGTATTTT. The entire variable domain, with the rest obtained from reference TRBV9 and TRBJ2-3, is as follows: DSGVTQTPKHLITATGQRVTLRCSPRSGDLSVYWYQQSLDQGLQFLIQYYNGEERAKGNILERFSAQQFPDLHSELNLSSLELGDSALYFCASSVAGEDTQYFGPGTRLTVL.

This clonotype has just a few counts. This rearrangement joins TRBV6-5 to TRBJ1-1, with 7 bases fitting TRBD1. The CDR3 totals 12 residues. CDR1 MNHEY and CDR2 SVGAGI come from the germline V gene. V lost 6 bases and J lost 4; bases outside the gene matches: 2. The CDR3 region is CASSDRVTEAFF. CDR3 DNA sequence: TGTGCCAGCAGCGACAGGGTCACTGAAGCTTTCTTT.

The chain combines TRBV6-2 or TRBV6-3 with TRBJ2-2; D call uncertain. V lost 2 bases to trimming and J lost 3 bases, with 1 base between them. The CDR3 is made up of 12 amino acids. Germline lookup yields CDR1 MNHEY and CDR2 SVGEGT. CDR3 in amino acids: CASSYDTGELFF. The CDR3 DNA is TGTGCCAGCAGTTACGACACCGGGGAGCTGTTTTTT.

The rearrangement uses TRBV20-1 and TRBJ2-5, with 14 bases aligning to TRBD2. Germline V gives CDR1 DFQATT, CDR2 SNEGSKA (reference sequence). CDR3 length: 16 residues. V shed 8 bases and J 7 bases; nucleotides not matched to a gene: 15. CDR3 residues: CSTQGGLAGARGTQYF. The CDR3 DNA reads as TGCAGTACCCAGGGGGGACTAGCGGGGGCTCGCGGGACCCAGTACTTC.

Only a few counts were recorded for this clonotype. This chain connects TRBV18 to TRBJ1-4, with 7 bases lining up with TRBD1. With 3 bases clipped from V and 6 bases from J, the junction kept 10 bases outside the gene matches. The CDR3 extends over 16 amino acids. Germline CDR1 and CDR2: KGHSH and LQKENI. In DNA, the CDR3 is TGTGCCAGCTCACCTACCAGGGGGTCTGCTTATGAAAAACTGTTTTTT. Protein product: CASSPTRGSAYEKLFF. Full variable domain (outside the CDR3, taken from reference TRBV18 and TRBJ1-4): NAGVMQNPRHLVRRRGQEARLRCSPMKGHSHVYWYRQLPEEGLKFMVYLQKENIIDESGMPKERFSAEFPKEGPSILRIQQVVRGDSAAYFCASSPTRGSAYEKLFFGSGTQLSVL.

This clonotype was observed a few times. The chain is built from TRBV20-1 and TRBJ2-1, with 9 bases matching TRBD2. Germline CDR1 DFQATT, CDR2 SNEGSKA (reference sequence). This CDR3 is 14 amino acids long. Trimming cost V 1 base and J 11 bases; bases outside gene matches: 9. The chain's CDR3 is CSARGWWRGGKQFF. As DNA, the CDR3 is TGCAGTGCTAGAGGTTGGTGGCGGGGGGGAAAGCAGTTCTTC.

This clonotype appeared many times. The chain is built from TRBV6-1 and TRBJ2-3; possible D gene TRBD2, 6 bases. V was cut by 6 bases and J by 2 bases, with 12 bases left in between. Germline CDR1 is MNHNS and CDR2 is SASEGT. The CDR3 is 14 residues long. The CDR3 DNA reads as TGTGCCAGCAGGGAAAGGGACTCCACAGATACGCAGTATTTT. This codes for CASRERDSTDTQYF.

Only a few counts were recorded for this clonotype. The CDR3 bases are TGTGCCAGCAGTTTGAGGACGTCCTACGAGCAGTACTTC. Residues: CASSLRTSYEQYF. The chain recombines TRBV27 with TRBJ2-7; D remains ambiguous. The CDR3 has 13 amino acids. The V and J ends lost 3 bases and 1 base respectively, with 7 bases between them. Germline V lookup: CDR1 MNHEY, CDR2 SMNVEV (reference sequence).

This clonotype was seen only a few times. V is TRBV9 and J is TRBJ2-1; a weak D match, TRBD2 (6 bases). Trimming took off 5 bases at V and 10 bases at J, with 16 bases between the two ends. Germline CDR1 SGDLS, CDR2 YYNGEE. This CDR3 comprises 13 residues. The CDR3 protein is CASSPGLGREQFF. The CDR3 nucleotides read TGTGCCAGCAGTCCGGGACTGGGTCGAGAGCAGTTCTTC. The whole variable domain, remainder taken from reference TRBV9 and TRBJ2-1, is DSGVTQTPKHLITATGQRVTLRCSPRSGDLSVYWYQQSLDQGLQFLIQYYNGEERAKGNILERFSAQQFPDLHSELNLSSLELGDSALYFCASSPGLGREQFFGPGTRLTVL.